This T cell receptor (beta chain) is from a study of cytomegalovirus exposure and HLA in healthy donors. Study context: Approximately 170 million T cells yielded around 120 million unique TCR beta sequences in earlier analysis.

Whole-study findings and limits: Some V segments (TRBV6-2 and TRBV6-3 among them) were excluded as indistinguishable.

CDR1 SEHNR and CDR2 FQNEAQ come from the germline V gene (reference sequence). CDR3 size: 12 residues. V was trimmed by 10 bases and J by 4 bases, leaving 8 bases between them. Comment on this clone: Its antigen is undetermined.

PCR employed 60 Vbeta and 13 Jbeta primers. Clones were sequenced by immunoSEQ multiplex PCR, and TCRdb holds only the in-frame ones, with some missing. This sample has about 260,000 clones, with more than 55% found just once. Sequencing was performed on PBMCs. The origin of this receptor is a female donor in good health and CMV-seronegative. The V and J genes are TRBV7-9 and TRBJ2-6, with a weak D call TRBD1 (5 bases). The CDR3 loop is CATRTGANVLTF. CDR3 DNA: TGTGCCACCCGGACAGGGGCCAACGTCCTGACTTTC.